The subject of this entry is one TCR beta chain. TCRdb re-analysed the 5' RACE reads in MiXCR, keeping a single row per CDR3 protein. The sample shows 500,000 to 650,000 distinct CDR3 sequences, less than 20% of them seen only once. The data were obtained in a study of T cells after yellow fever vaccination. As for the study in general: Fractions low in cell number were prepared with SMART-Seq v4 Ultra Low Input.

This clonotype was sampled from a young man who received the YFV17D yellow fever vaccine. Specimen: PBMCs, collected less than 6 days after the first yellow fever vaccination.

CDR3 in DNA: TGTGCCAGCAGCCATATGGGTGGGGATCAGCCCCAGCATTTT. This translates into CASSHMGGDQPQHF. This sequence joins TRBV27 and TRBJ1-5; D remains ambiguous. The V and J ends lost 6 bases and 5 bases respectively, with 14 bases between them. This CDR3 comprises 14 residues. Germline CDR1 reads MNHEY; CDR2 reads SMNVEV (reference sequence).